The TCR beta chain under discussion was sequenced for a study of T cells in Graves' hyperthyroidism and ophthalmopathy. The CDR3 regions of TCR beta were amplified from RNA transcripts. Using the HTBI primer set, a first-round RT-PCR was run on the TCR CDR3. TCRdb re-derived calls from the multiplex PCR reads in MiXCR, one entry per CDR3 protein. The sample consists of approximately 490,000 distinct CDR3 sequences, 22% of them appearing once. Uncontrolled infection, other autoimmune disease, pregnancy or lactation disqualified patients from enrolment. This CDR3 region has 18 residues. Unmatched junction bases numbered 19, after V lost 7 bases and J lost 7 bases. Germline V gives CDR1 MNHNS, CDR2 SASEGT.

The TCR originated in a woman in her seventies with Graves' ophthalmopathy. The specimen sequenced was blood. The rearrangement links TRBV6-1 to TRBJ1-2; 12 nucleotides agree with TRBD1. As DNA, the CDR3 is TGTGCCAGCAAAATCCTTACCGGGACAGGGGGCCTCTCTAGTGGCTACACCTTC. It codes for CASKILTGTGGLSSGYTF.